This T cell receptor (beta chain) was captured by sequencing in a study of tumor-infiltrating lymphocytes in primary liver carcinoma. Bulk tissue was left unsorted, and RNA and DNA were co-extracted from 20-30 mg of it. Total RNA amounting to about 520 ng was the source from which TCR beta cDNA was made with a constant-region primer. Each TCR beta library was derived from three nested multiplex PCR rounds that employed slightly modified ARM-PCR. TRBV1-TRBV30 forward primers and a C-beta reverse primer were used in the first two PCR rounds, which each ran for around 10 cycles. MiXCR, applied by TCRdb to the multiplex PCR reads, yields one record per CDR3 protein. The profile shows 85,000 to 100,000 distinct CDR3 sequences, just under 70% of them singletons. This clonotype was seen only a few times. Germline values: CDR1 MGHDK, CDR2 SYGVNS. V lost 2 bases and J lost 6, with 10 bases in between. CDR3 length: 14 amino acids.

This chain joins TRBV25-1 and TRBJ1-4; a possible D gene is TRBD1 (5 bases). The receptor was derived from a man in his forties or fifties with primary liver carcinoma and hepatitis B virus infection. Sequencing was done on a sample of tumor-adjacent normal liver tissue. The DNA of the CDR3 is TGTGCCAGCAGTGAAGGGGCGTTAGATGAAAAACTGTTTTTT. Protein: CASSEGALDEKLFF.